Each of the 31 T cell receptor beta chains below was sequenced from the same sample in a study of T cell responses to AZD1222 COVID-19 vaccine. Some clones are missing from TCRdb's copy, which holds only in-frame ones; the method was immunoSEQ multiplex PCR. The table shows about 100,000 clones, with approximately 90% occurring only once. The material was peripheral blood, obtained on day 0 of AZD1222 vaccination. The origin of the receptors is an adult in good health.

This chain joins TRBV10-3 and TRBJ1-2; 9 bases are shared with TRBD1. Germline CDR1 is ENHRY and CDR2 is SYGVKD. The CDR3 contains 15 residues. The junction had 8 bases not matched to a gene; V was cut back by 6 bases and J by 3 bases. The CDR3 region has the DNA TGTGCCATCAGCGCTCAACAGGGGGCCCACTATGGCTACACCTTC. Amino acid sequence: CAISAQQGAHYGYTF.

The J gene is TRBJ2-5, the V gene TRBV30, with D tentatively TRBD2 (6 bases). Germline loops: CDR1 GTSNPN, CDR2 SVGIG (reference sequence). Trimming took off 2 bases at V and 5 bases at J, with 9 bases between the two ends. The CDR3 loop spans 12 amino acids. CDR3: CAWSSLAETQYF. For the CDR3, the DNA is TGTGCCTGGAGTTCCCTAGCGGAGACCCAGTACTTC.

This rearrangement joins TRBV7-9 to TRBJ1-3; D call uncertain. CDR3 length: 17 amino acids. The V end lost 6 bases, the J end lost 0 bases, and 18 bases lay between the germline ends. CDR1 is SEHNR, CDR2 FQNEAQ, per germline (reference sequence). CDR3 in amino acids: CASRGGLTGFSGNTIYF. In DNA form, the CDR3 reads TGTGCCAGCAGGGGAGGGCTTACGGGGTTCTCTGGAAACACCATATATTTT. The variable domain in full, with the rest retrieved from reference TRBV7-9 and TRBJ1-3, is DTGVSQNPRHKITKRGQNVTFRCDPISEHNRLYWYRQTLGQGPEFLTYFQNEAQLEKSRLLSDRFSAERPKGSFSTLEIQRTEQGDSAMYLCASRGGLTGFSGNTIYFGEGSWLTVV.

V and J are TRBV23-1 and TRBJ2-7; D might be TRBD1 (6 bases). TRBV23-1 is an ORF, and what it does is uncertain. V gave up 2 bases and J gave up 2 bases, with 19 bases separating them. The CDR3 loop spans 17 amino acids. The CDR3 nucleotides are TGCGCCAGCAGTCAAGACCCGGGACAAAAAACCACCTACGAGCAGTACTTC. It yields the protein CASSQDPGQKTTYEQYF.

This clone was recorded once. This chain links TRBV6-2 or TRBV6-3 with TRBJ1-3; D remains ambiguous. V dropped 4 bases and J dropped 0 bases, with 13 bases sitting between them. The CDR3 has 16 amino acids. Looked up from germline, CDR1 is MNHEY and CDR2 is SVGEGT. The CDR3 nucleotides are TGTGCCAGCAGTTCGTGGACGGGTAGCTCTGGAAACACCATATATTTT. It yields the protein CASSSWTGSSGNTIYF.

The chain joins TRBV7-8 to TRBJ2-5, with D perhaps given as TRBD1 or TRBD2 (6 bases each). This CDR3 comprises 16 residues. Per germline, CDR1 SGHVS and CDR2 FQNEAQ. Trimming left V 5 bases short and J 4 bases short, with 20 bases between. The DNA for the CDR3 is TGTGCCAGCAGCCTCATGGGGGCCAGACTAGGAGAGACCCAGTACTTC. This codes for CASSLMGARLGETQYF.

The chain links TRBV19 to TRBJ1-2, with a tentative D call TRBD1 (5 bases). Germline V gives CDR1 LNHDA, CDR2 SQIVND (reference sequence). The length of the CDR3 is 12 residues. V lost 10 bases and J lost 4, with 13 bases in between. The CDR3 coding sequence is TGTGCCACGGGCGGGACGGTCTATGGCTACACCTTC. Translated: CATGGTVYGYTF.

The chain joins TRBV7-2 to TRBJ1-1; 9 nucleotides line up with TRBD1. V gave up 4 bases and J gave up 9 bases; unmatched junction bases: 9. The CDR3 is 14 amino acids. Germline V gives CDR1 SGHTA, CDR2 FQGNSA. The CDR3 loop reads CASSSDRGAYKAFF. DNA of the CDR3: TGTGCCAGCAGCTCCGACAGGGGGGCTTATAAAGCTTTCTTT.

V usage is TRBV7-9 and J usage is TRBJ2-3, with TRBD2 identical over 12 bases. Germline CDR1 and CDR2: SEHNR and FQNEAQ (reference sequence). V shed 1 base and J 2 bases; nucleotides not matched to a gene: 1. This CDR3 has 16 residues. The DNA for the CDR3 is TGTGCCAGCAGCTTAGGGACTAGCGGGGCCACAGATACGCAGTATTTT. Translated, it gives CASSLGTSGATDTQYF.

This clone was detected ten times or more. The rearrangement uses TRBV28 and TRBJ1-5; tentative D call: TRBD1 (5 bases). Germline CDR1 MDHEN, CDR2 SYDVKM. There are 15 residues in the CDR3. Trimming left V 6 bases short and J 2 bases short, with 14 bases between. CDR3 DNA sequence: TGTGCCAGCAGCCAGCGACAGTCTGGCAATCAGCCCCAGCATTTT. It is translated as CASSQRQSGNQPQHF.

V gene TRBV3-1 (or the pseudogene TRBV3-2) combines with J gene TRBJ2-2; D is unclear. From germline, CDR1 is LGHDT and CDR2 YNNKEL (reference sequence). Deletions cut 2 bases from V and 3 bases from J, with 10 bases between. The CDR3 totals 15 residues. CDR3 protein: CASSQRLGDTGELFF. The DNA for the CDR3 is TGTGCCAGCAGCCAAAGGCTAGGTGACACCGGGGAGCTGTTTTTT.

This clone has a handful of counts. The chain recombines TRBV5-1 with TRBJ1-2; no clear D gene. CDR1 is SGHRS and CDR2 is YFSETQ in the germline V gene. Trimming removed 4 bases from V and 6 bases from J, with 16 bases in between. There are 14 residues in the CDR3. DNA for the CDR3: TGCGCCAGCAGCATTCAGTTGCCGGAGGATGGCTACACCTTC. Its translation is CASSIQLPEDGYTF.

V is TRBV7-9 and J is TRBJ1-1; D unresolved. CDR1 and CDR2 from the germline V gene are SEHNR and FQNEAQ (reference sequence). The CDR3 extends over 13 amino acids. V was trimmed by 1 base and J by 3 bases, leaving 6 bases between them. CDR3 bases: TGTGCCAGCAGCTTAGTCTTGGACACTGAAGCTTTCTTT. Protein sequence: CASSLVLDTEAFF.

This clone was seen a single time. CDR3 sequence: CAWTVDLFSHEQYF. The CDR3 DNA reads TGTGCCTGGACCGTGGACCTTTTTTCTCACGAGCAGTACTTC. J is TRBJ2-7 and V is TRBV30; D uncertain. Germline V gives CDR1 GTSNPN, CDR2 SVGIG (reference sequence). The CDR3 consists of 14 residues. Trimming cost V 4 bases and J 5 bases, with 18 bases left between them.

The genes are TRBV6-5 and TRBJ1-4; 8 bases match TRBD1. V lost 7 bases and J lost 11; bases outside the gene matches: 12. Germline CDR1 is MNHEY and CDR2 is SVGAGI. The length of the CDR3 is 14 residues. The CDR3 DNA sequence: TGTGCCAGCATAAAGGGACAGGAGATGAACAAACTGTTTTTT. The encoded protein is CASIKGQEMNKLFF.

This clone was observed a single time. J is TRBJ2-3 and V is TRBV13, with 10 nucleotides matching TRBD2. There are 17 residues in the CDR3. V was clipped by 5 bases and J by 6 bases; unmatched bases: 14. The V gene's germline CDR1 is PRHDT and CDR2 FYEKMQ (reference sequence). CDR3 region: CASSPPTSGFRSDTQYF. The CDR3 coding sequence is TGTGCCAGCAGCCCCCCGACTAGCGGGTTCCGGTCCGATACGCAGTATTTT. Full variable domain (missing parts from reference TRBV13 and TRBJ2-3): AAGVIQSPRHLIKEKRETATLKCYPIPRHDTVYWYQQGPGQDPQFLISFYEKMQSDKGSIPDRFSAQQFSDYHSELNMSSLELGDSALYFCASSPPTSGFRSDTQYFGPGTRLTVL.

The V gene is TRBV2, the J gene TRBJ1-1, with a possible D match to TRBD1 (6 bases). This CDR3 is 14 amino acids long. Germline CDR1 and CDR2: SNHLY and FYNNEI. V shed 7 bases and J shed 6 bases, with 18 bases lying between them. CDR3 DNA: TGTGCCAGCACCCCCGGGACAAGGGCCCCTGAAGCTTTCTTT. Its protein is CASTPGTRAPEAFF.

The chain links TRBV7-2 to TRBJ2-7; D is unclear. Germline V lookup: CDR1 SGHTA, CDR2 FQGNSA. Trimming took off 4 bases at V and 1 base at J, with 11 bases between the two ends. CDR3 length equals 14 residues. The CDR3: CASSYRYLSYEQYF. CDR3 bases: TGTGCCAGCAGCTACCGATACTTGTCCTACGAGCAGTACTTC.

By share, this clone ranks as medium-sized. The CDR3 loop is CASSPSLAGTGELFF. The CDR3 coding sequence is TGTGCCAGCAGCCCTAGTCTAGCGGGAACCGGGGAGCTGTTTTTT. The chain employs TRBV28 and TRBJ2-2; 9 nucleotides match TRBD2. The CDR3 runs to 15 residues. The germline V gene has CDR1 MDHEN and CDR2 SYDVKM. The V segment lost 6 bases and the J segment 5 bases; nucleotides outside the gene matches: 7.

This sequence joins TRBV7-9 and TRBJ2-1; weak D call: TRBD2 (7 bases). V lost 7 bases and J 3 bases, leaving 19 bases between the germline ends. The germline V gene encodes CDR1 SEHNR and CDR2 FQNEAQ (reference sequence). The CDR3 sequence is 16 residues long. Here the CDR3 DNA reads TGTGCCAGCAAGGGGGGGCTAGCGGAGGACTACAATGAGCAGTTCTTC. Its protein is CASKGGLAEDYNEQFF.

The chain combines TRBV7-8 with TRBJ1-1, with TRBD1 matching 11 bases. Germline V lookup: CDR1 SGHVS, CDR2 FQNEAQ. Trimming cost V 4 bases and J 3 bases; bases outside gene matches: 4. The CDR3 sequence is 15 residues long. The CDR3: CASSSGQGADTEAFF. CDR3 nucleotides: TGTGCCAGCAGCTCTGGACAGGGGGCGGACACTGAAGCTTTCTTT.

The chain couples TRBV12-5 to TRBJ2-1, with a possible D match to TRBD2 (6 bases). Germline CDR1 reads LGHNT; CDR2 reads FRNRAP. This CDR3 has 15 residues. V shed 0 bases and J shed 5 bases, with 11 bases lying between them. CDR3 region: CASGLVAAGHNEQFF. CDR3 coding DNA: TGTGCTAGTGGTTTGGTAGCAGCGGGCCACAATGAGCAGTTCTTC.

The rearrangement joins TRBV11-2 to TRBJ2-7; 7 bases align to TRBD1. The CDR3 totals 14 residues. Germline V gives CDR1 SGHAT, CDR2 FQNNGV. Trimming at V came to 1 base and at J to 9 bases, leaving 9 bases not matched to a gene. CDR3 in amino acids: CASSLVPGTVGQYF. In DNA form, the CDR3 reads TGTGCCAGCAGCTTAGTTCCCGGGACAGTTGGGCAGTACTTC.

The chain is built from TRBV5-1 and TRBJ2-5; 8 nucleotides agree with TRBD2. Trimming at V came to 1 base and at J to 4 bases, leaving 6 bases not matched to a gene. Germline V CDR1 and CDR2: SGHRS, YFSETQ. This CDR3 contains 15 residues. Here the CDR3 reads CASSLLGLVGETQYF. Here the CDR3 DNA reads TGCGCCAGCAGCTTGCTGGGACTAGTGGGAGAGACCCAGTACTTC.

The gene calls are TRBV29-1 and TRBJ2-7; no clear D. The V end lost 1 base, the J end lost 0 bases, and 7 bases lay between the germline ends. This CDR3 has 13 amino acids. From germline, CDR1 is SQVTM and CDR2 ANQGSEA. The CDR3 loop is CSVEVQLSYEQYF. The CDR3 coding sequence is TGCAGCGTTGAAGTACAGCTCTCCTACGAGCAGTACTTC.

By its share, this clone is medium-sized. The chain couples TRBV10-1 to TRBJ2-7; D might be TRBD2 (5 bases). V was cut by 0 bases and J by 1 base, with 10 bases left in between. The CDR3 has 15 amino acids. CDR1 and CDR2 from the germline V gene are WNHNN and SYGVQD (reference sequence). The chain's CDR3 is CASSESGLPSYEQYF. The CDR3 nucleotides read TGCGCCAGCAGTGAGTCAGGACTCCCTTCCTACGAGCAGTACTTC.

The chain is built from TRBV19 and TRBJ2-3; D is perhaps TRBD1 or TRBD2 (5 bases each). The CDR3 runs to 13 residues. CDR1 is LNHDA, CDR2 SQIVND, per germline (reference sequence). Trimming removed 7 bases from V and 4 bases from J, with 12 bases in between. CDR3 nucleotide sequence: TGTGCCAGTATGGGGGTTCGGGCAGATACGCAGTATTTT. Its translation: CASMGVRADTQYF.

The rearrangement uses TRBV19 and TRBJ2-7; 7 bases fit TRBD2. The germline V gene has CDR1 LNHDA and CDR2 SQIVND (reference sequence). This CDR3 is built from 15 residues. The V gene end was trimmed by 3 bases and the J gene end by 6 bases; junction bases not matched to a gene: 11. CDR3 region: CASSINGAGVGEQYF. CDR3 bases: TGTGCCAGTAGTATTAATGGGGCGGGAGTAGGCGAGCAGTACTTC.

This CDR3 reads CASSQEEGRTYEQYF. DNA of the CDR3: TGCGCCAGCAGCCAAGAGGAGGGCAGAACCTACGAGCAGTACTTC. The chain recombines TRBV4-1 with TRBJ2-7; TRBD2 is a possible D gene (6 bases). The V and J ends lost 0 bases and 2 bases respectively, with 11 bases between them. Looked up from germline, CDR1 is MGHRA and CDR2 is YSYEKL. CDR3 length: 15 residues.

This rearrangement joins TRBV7-2 to TRBJ2-3; tentative D call: TRBD1 (5 bases). The ends were cut back, 5 bases at V and 6 bases at J, with 21 bases in the middle. The CDR3 is made up of 16 amino acids. Germline V gives CDR1 SGHTA, CDR2 FQGNSA. The CDR3 region is CASSPRLQGLMDTQYF. For the CDR3, the DNA is TGTGCCAGCAGCCCCCGCTTGCAGGGTTTGATGGATACGCAGTATTTT.

J is TRBJ1-5 and V is TRBV7-9; tentatively, D is TRBD1 (6 bases). Trimming shortened V by 1 base and J by 3 bases, and 10 bases separated the two germline ends. The CDR3 covers 15 residues. Germline CDR1 reads SEHNR; CDR2 reads FQNEAQ (reference sequence). The CDR3 sequence: CASSLGAGVNQPQHF. The DNA of the CDR3 is TGTGCCAGCAGCTTAGGGGCAGGGGTCAATCAGCCCCAGCATTTT.